Listed below are T cell receptor beta chains from one sample, sequenced in a study of glioma-infiltrating T cells. A single record per CDR3 protein comes from TCRdb applying MiXCR to the multiplex PCR reads. The repertoire has about 400,000 distinct CDR3 sequences, 41% of them found once; the top ten carry 12%. The specimen sequenced was glioma tissue, nonneoplastic brain tissue, or PBMCs (not recorded which). All receptors come from a human donor with low-grade glioma or glioblastoma, undergoing nonglioma brain surgery, or in good health (not recorded which). The conserved cysteine and the conserved F or W are not part of the CDR3 here.

J | V | CDR3
TRBJ1-1 | TRBV14 | ASSQDHKNTEAF
TRBJ1-2 | TRBV19 | ASRGQIIYGYT
TRBJ2-1 | TRBV7-7 | ASSPSLEGFYNEQF
TRBJ1-1 | TRBV7-9 | ASSSRGGNTEAF
TRBJ2-1 | TRBV4-3 | ASSQDRGLMNEQF
TRBJ2-3 | TRBV20-1 | SARDGRALDTQY
TRBJ2-3 | TRBV4-2 | ASSHSAGVSTDTQY
TRBJ2-7 | TRBV7-2 | ASSRPGASSYEQY
- | TRBV4-2 | ASSQGGGDLNEQF
TRBJ2-3 | TRBV6-2/TRBV6-3 | ASRVAGNTDTQY
TRBJ1-5 | TRBV28 | ASSLDSMRQPQH
TRBJ2-1 | TRBV5-5 | ASSLEQGRNEQF
TRBJ2-4 | TRBV4-3 | ASSLQGSDIQY
TRBJ2-7 | TRBV28 | ASSSRDIGY
TRBJ2-3 | TRBV27 | ASSPYWVSGITDTQY
TRBJ2-1 | TRBV4-1 | ASSLGRDPGYNEQF
TRBJ1-4 | TRBV20-1 | SATIGTSPGEKLF
TRBJ2-7 | TRBV20-1 | SASLGLPAYEQY
TRBJ2-1 | TRBV5-1 | ASSSRDSGGLAAFDEQF
TRBJ2-5 | TRBV15 | ATSRDRPVQETQY
TRBJ2-1 | TRBV7-2 | ASFPGGLAGGSYNEQF
TRBJ2-7 | TRBV28 | ASIGVHSYEQY
TRBJ2-2 | TRBV6-1 | ASIRRVVAAGELF
TRBJ1-6 | TRBV28 | ASSPRGSYNSPLH
TRBJ1-1 | TRBV20-1 | SAYPTPNTEAF
TRBJ1-4 | TRBV7-6 | ASSPTGATNEKLF
TRBJ1-2 | TRBV6-2/TRBV6-3 | ASSLQGAEKNYGYT
TRBJ2-7 | TRBV4-2 | ASSQARRTGVEQY
TRBJ1-1 | TRBV19 | ASSYTPNMNTEAF
TRBJ2-7 | TRBV5-1 | ASRRQGLGYEQY
TRBJ2-5 | TRBV7-3 | ASSLNELQTQY
TRBJ1-1 | TRBV5-1 | ASSSPNTEAF
TRBJ1-2 | TRBV19 | ASQYQNFGYT
TRBJ2-3 | TRBV6-1 | ASSLTGGADTQY
TRBJ1-3 | TRBV28 | ASSLQGAGNTIY
TRBJ2-7 | TRBV27 | ASSLAGGRYEQY
TRBJ2-2 | TRBV27 | ASSTLRSTFGELF
TRBJ2-1 | TRBV6-2/TRBV6-3 | ASSWTSPQQF
TRBJ2-3 | TRBV20-1 | SASMENTDTQY
TRBJ1-5 | TRBV29-1 | SALTGDRNQPQH
TRBJ1-3 | TRBV27 | ASSRAGNTIY
TRBJ2-1 | TRBV4-1 | ASSPLGASGGYNEQF
TRBJ1-1 | TRBV5-4 | ASSLAGDSVAF
TRBJ1-1 | TRBV18 | ASSPPKGVNTEAF
TRBJ2-1 | TRBV12-3/TRBV12-4 | ASSLEREQF
TRBJ1-2 | TRBV5-1 | ASGLEGYYGYT
TRBJ2-1 | TRBV24-1 | ATSASGTQVYNEQF
TRBJ2-7 | TRBV6-1 | ASSNPTGTSGEQY
TRBJ2-7 | TRBV20-1 | SARAGTGVPYEQY
TRBJ1-1 | TRBV6-2/TRBV6-3 | ASSLRLSGPWRNTEAF
TRBJ2-3 | TRBV2 | ASTALGGERSTDTQY
TRBJ2-1 | TRBV6-2/TRBV6-3 | ASSLSSGLYNEQF
TRBJ2-7 | TRBV7-2 | ASSLTSGGYEQY
TRBJ1-2 | TRBV15 | ATSRDRLYGYT
TRBJ2-7 | TRBV20-1 | SARFLTGSPYEQY
TRBJ1-2 | TRBV4-2 | ASSQGGTNPYGYT
TRBJ1-5 | TRBV18 | ASSQGFNQPQH
TRBJ1-4 | TRBV11-2 | ASSPQVANEKLF
TRBJ2-3 | TRBV5-5 | ASSYLGAGDTQY